Listed here is a single T cell receptor beta chain. V was pared by 3 bases and J by 4 bases, with 17 bases of the junction left unmatched. The CDR3 extends over 18 amino acids. Germline CDR1 and CDR2: KGHSH and LQKENI. This sample stems from a study of blood T cell repertoires in COVID-19. Study details: Both acute and convalescent COVID-19 samples were obtained from the United States, Italy and Spain.

Profiled with immunoSEQ multiplex PCR; TCRdb holds only in-frame clones, not every one. The table includes about 40,000 clones, roughly four fifths detected once. The chain joins TRBV18 to TRBJ1-1, with 7 bases fitting TRBD1. Sequenced input: peripheral blood. The sequence came from a woman aged 55-69 years with acute or convalescent COVID-19. CDR3: CASSPTAGGRVSGTEAFF. CDR3 nucleotide sequence: TGTGCCAGCTCACCCACCGCAGGGGGTCGGGTTTCCGGCACTGAAGCTTTCTTT.